Listed below are T cell receptor beta chains from one sample, sequenced in a study of breast tumors, draining lymph nodes, adjacent tissues. MiXCR, applied by TCRdb to the multiplex PCR reads, yields one record per CDR3 protein. The repertoire holds fewer than 200,000 distinct CDR3 sequences, with approximately 30% as singletons. The sequencing input was axillary lymph node tissue. These receptors originate from a female donor with breast cancer. Some clones in this sample may be carry-over from other donors' samples. CDR3s include the opening cysteine and the closing phenylalanine or tryptophan. A D gene is named only where the DNA matches it firmly. Size is stated for part of the rows, as once, few or many counts, or as a class when the clone is expanded.

J gene	clone size	CDR3 length	V gene	D gene	CDR3 protein	CDR3 DNA
TRBJ2-7	many	15	TRBV11-3	TRBD1	CASSRPPGQSYEQYF	TGTGCCAGCAGCCGCCCACCGGGACAGAGCTACGAGCAGTACTTC
TRBJ2-6	NA	22	TRBV12-3/TRBV12-4	TRBD1	CASSPPRLNRDSDSSGANVLTF	TGTGCCAGCTCACCACCTAGGTTAAACCGGGACAGCGACTCTTCTGGGGCCAACGTCCTGACTTTC
TRBJ2-7	once	16	TRBV6-1	NA	CASSQESPGEPYEQYF	TGTGCCAGCAGTCAAGAGAGCCCGGGGGAACCCTACGAGCAGTACTTC
TRBJ2-5	many	15	TRBV10-3	TRBD1	CAISDGQGAQETQYF	TGTGCCATCAGCGACGGACAGGGAGCACAAGAGACCCAGTACTTC
TRBJ1-2	NA	15	TRBV9	NA	CASSVEQGTVYGSTF	TGTGCCAGCAGCGTAGAGCAGGGAACGGTCTATGGCTCCACCTTC
TRBJ2-1	many	15	TRBV24-1	NA	CATSDRTMTYNEQFF	TGTGCCACCAGTGACCGGACTATGACCTACAATGAGCAGTTCTTC
TRBJ1-3	many	13	TRBV5-6	NA	CASSLPSGNTIYF	TGTGCCAGCAGCTTGCCCAGCGGAAACACCATATATTTT
TRBJ1-2	NA	12	TRBV20-1	NA	CSEGQNNYGYTF	TGCAGTGAAGGGCAGAACAACTATGGCTACACCTTC
TRBJ1-4	NA	15	TRBV12-3/TRBV12-4	NA	CASRSGQGGGEKLFF	TGTGCCAGCAGGTCGGGTCAAGGCGGGGGTGAAAAACTGTTTTTT
TRBJ1-1	NA	15	TRBV5-1	NA	CASSLSRDRNTEAFF	TGCGCCAGCAGCTTAAGCAGGGATCGGAACACTGAAGCTTTCTTC
TRBJ2-1	NA	13	TRBV12-3/TRBV12-4	TRBD1	CASSATGLDEQFF	TGTGCCAGCTCTGCGACAGGGCTGGATGAGCAGTTCTTC
TRBJ2-7	many	17	TRBV7-3	NA	CASSLTGYSTESYEQYF	TGTGCCAGCAGCTTAACGGGCTATAGTACAGAGTCCTACGAGCAGTACTTC
TRBJ2-5	many	16	TRBV20-1	TRBD2	CSARDLAGGRLRTQYF	TGCAGTGCTAGAGATCTAGCGGGGGGCCGCCTTCGGACCCAGTACTTC
TRBJ2-2	NA	16	TRBV5-5	NA	CASSLFSTSNTGELFF	TGTGCCAGCAGCTTGTTTTCCACCTCGAACACCGGGGAGCTGTTTTTT
TRBJ1-3	many	15	TRBV5-8	NA	CASSLGQLSGNTIYF	TGTGCCAGCAGCTTGGGACAGCTCTCTGGAAACACCATATATTTT
TRBJ2-5	many	13	TRBV6-6	NA	CASTSREGETQYF	TGTGCCAGCACCTCTCGAGAGGGCGAGACCCAGTACTTC
TRBJ1-2	many	14	TRBV6-5	TRBD1	CASSYTGAPYGYTF	TGTGCCAGCAGTTACACAGGGGCGCCCTATGGCTACACCTTC
TRBJ2-7	NA	14	TRBV27	TRBD2	CASSLNGRAYEQYF	TGTGCCAGCAGTTTAAATGGGAGGGCCTACGAGCAGTACTTC
TRBJ1-2	NA	15	TRBV28	NA	CASSSTQQGWDGYTF	TGTGCCAGCAGTTCAACCCAACAGGGCTGGGATGGCTACACCTTC
TRBJ1-1	once	16	TRBV7-3	NA	CASSLVPRQINTEAFF	TGTGCCAGCAGCTTAGTTCCCCGACAAATTAACACTGAAGCTTTCTTT
TRBJ1-1	few	15	TRBV7-9	NA	CASSLFSGSNTEAFF	TGTGCCAGCAGCTTATTCTCGGGAAGCAACACTGAAGCTTTCTTT
TRBJ1-6	many	15	TRBV25-1	NA	CASSDEGTLNSPLHF	TGTGCCAGCAGTGACGAGGGGACTTTAAATTCACCCCTCCACTTT
TRBJ2-5	many	11	TRBV2	NA	CASGRQETQYF	TGTGCCAGCGGGAGGCAAGAGACCCAGTACTTC
TRBJ1-5	many	16	TRBV12-3/TRBV12-4	NA	CASSSLQGVGNQPQHF	TGTGCCAGCAGCTCTCTCCAGGGCGTGGGGAATCAGCCCCAGCATTTT
TRBJ1-1	NA	18	TRBV7-9	NA	CASSQGWLSDTVNTEAFF	TGTGCCAGCAGCCAAGGGTGGTTGTCGGACACTGTGAACACTGAAGCTTTCTTT
TRBJ2-7	many	13	TRBV19	NA	CASSPAVYYEQYF	TGTGCCAGTAGTCCAGCGGTGTACTACGAGCAGTACTTC
TRBJ1-2	many	15	TRBV4-1	TRBD1	CASSQRPTGGDGYTF	TGCGCCAGCAGCCAGCGCCCGACAGGGGGCGATGGCTACACCTTC
TRBJ2-5	many	15	TRBV11-3	TRBD1	CASSLDRGLQETQYF	TGTGCCAGCAGCTTGGACAGGGGGCTCCAAGAGACCCAGTACTTC
TRBJ2-7	NA	12	TRBV2	NA	CASSGPPYEQYF	TGTGCCAGCAGTGGTCCGCCCTACGAGCAATACTTC
TRBJ1-2	NA	13	TRBV27	TRBD1	CASSPRDSYGHTF	TGTGCCAGCAGTCCGCGGGACAGCTATGGCCACACCTTC
TRBJ1-1	NA	12	TRBV6-2/TRBV6-3	NA	CASVEGGRVPFF	TGTGCCAGCGTAGAAGGAGGGAGGGTCCCTTTCTTT